This passage covers 18 T cell receptor beta chains from one sample sequenced in a study of T cells expressing NK-cell markers. TCRdb re-analyzed the 5' RACE reads; it lists each CDR3 protein once, without DNA. Listed are 350,000 to 450,000 distinct CDR3 sequences; roughly 5.2% falls within the top ten. The specimen was blood T cells: a sorted CD56 or NKG2C T cell subset, CD4+ or CD8+ T cells, or bulk PBMC T cells (not recorded which). The source of these receptors is a man aged 18-70 years in good health.

The chain carries TRBV14 and TRBJ2-3. The CDR3 spans 13 residues. Germline V gene data show CDR1 as SGHDN and CDR2 as FVKESK. CDR3 amino acids: CASSQVVLDTQYF.

The chain employs TRBV6-1 and TRBJ1-4. From germline, CDR1 is MNHNS and CDR2 SASEGT. The CDR3 consists of 12 residues. The CDR3 spells CASSERERELFF.

The chain is built from TRBV5-1 and TRBJ1-3; lacking DNA, the TRBD1 call made by TCRdb goes unchecked. The germline gives CDR1 SGHRS, CDR2 YFSETQ. This CDR3 has 16 residues. CDR3: CASSLTGQAYGNTIYF. Combining the CDR3 with reference TRBV5-1 and TRBJ1-3 gives the whole variable domain KAGVTQTPRYLIKTRGQQVTLSCSPISGHRSVSWYQQTPGQGLQFLFEYFSETQRNKGNFPGRFSGRQFSNSRSEMNVSTLELGDSALYLCASSLTGQAYGNTIYFGEGSWLTVV.

J is TRBJ1-2 and V is TRBV20-1; the TCRdb D gene call, TRBD1, has no DNA to confirm it. This CDR3 has 12 residues. The germline CDR1 and CDR2 sequences are DFQATT and SNEGSKA (reference sequence). The CDR3 spells CSADRGQDGYTF.

V usage is TRBV28 and J usage is TRBJ2-7; the D call of TRBD2 rests on TCRdb alone, since no DNA is present to check it. This CDR3 has 15 residues. Germline assignment: CDR1 MDHEN and CDR2 SYDVKM. The CDR3 is CASSSSGAPSYEQYF.

V is TRBV4-2 and J is TRBJ2-3; absent DNA, TCRdb's TRBD2 call cannot be checked. Germline V lookup: CDR1 LGHNA, CDR2 YNFKEQ. The CDR3 covers 15 residues. The CDR3 sequence is CASSQGGLRSVTQYF.

V and J are TRBV28 and TRBJ1-4. The CDR3 loop spans 11 amino acids. Germline values: CDR1 MDHEN, CDR2 SYDVKM. CDR3 sequence: CASSFRRKLFF.

The rearrangement joins TRBV5-5 to TRBJ1-1; checking the TCRdb D call of TRBD1 is not possible without DNA. The CDR3 length is 15 residues. The germline V gene encodes CDR1 SGHKS and CDR2 YYEKEE (reference sequence). The chain's CDR3 is CASSLRGMAGVEAFF.

The genes are TRBV7-2 and TRBJ1-2; TCRdb's D gene call, TRBD1, goes unchecked for lack of DNA. Germline lookup yields CDR1 SGHTA and CDR2 FQGNSA. The CDR3 has 13 residues. CDR3 in amino acids: CASSQERTGGYTF.

The rearrangement links TRBV10-3 to TRBJ2-5; the D call of TRBD1 rests on TCRdb alone, since no DNA is present to check it. Germline V gives CDR1 ENHRY, CDR2 SYGVKD. This CDR3 is 14 amino acids long. CDR3: CATGPDRAPETQYF.

V usage is TRBV7-9 and J usage is TRBJ2-5; TCRdb reports TRBD1, a call that lacks DNA to check it against. This CDR3 is 14 amino acids long. Germline CDR1 reads SEHNR; CDR2 reads FQNEAQ (reference sequence). The CDR3 sequence is CASSPGTVGETQYF.

The V gene is TRBV25-1, the J gene TRBJ1-1; absent DNA, TCRdb's TRBD1 call cannot be checked. Germline loops: CDR1 MGHDK, CDR2 SYGVNS. This CDR3 spans 20 amino acids. This CDR3 is CAGGRVMVGQGARVNTEAFF.

J is TRBJ1-5 and V is TRBV20-1; as DNA is missing, the TRBD1 call by TCRdb cannot be tested. This CDR3 is built from 14 residues. CDR1 and CDR2 from the germline V gene are DFQATT and SNEGSKA (reference sequence). The chain's CDR3 is CSAIGQGIIQPQHF.

The chain is built from TRBV11-2 and TRBJ2-1; as DNA is missing, the TRBD2 call by TCRdb cannot be tested. The CDR3 length is 16 residues. Germline loops: CDR1 SGHAT, CDR2 FQNNGV. The CDR3 spells CASSFRTSGGPNEQFF.

V and J are TRBV6-4 and TRBJ1-2. Per the germline V gene, CDR1 is MRHNA and CDR2 is SNTAGT. This CDR3 contains 14 residues. The CDR3 sequence: CASSDSIGYGGYTF.

The chain combines TRBV20-1 with TRBJ1-2. CDR1 and CDR2 (germline): DFQATT, SNEGSKA (reference sequence). The CDR3 sequence is 12 residues long. The CDR3 spells CSGETEKYGYTF.

The chain joins TRBV20-1 to TRBJ1-5; without DNA, the TCRdb call of TRBD1 cannot be checked. CDR1 is DFQATT and CDR2 is SNEGSKA in the germline V gene (reference sequence). The CDR3 runs 16 residues. CDR3 protein: CSARDPQGLRNQPQHF.

The V call is TRBV7-9, the J call TRBJ1-1. Germline-derived CDR1 and CDR2 are SEHNR and FQNEAQ (reference sequence). This CDR3 comprises 14 residues. CDR3: CASSSPGRGTEAFF.